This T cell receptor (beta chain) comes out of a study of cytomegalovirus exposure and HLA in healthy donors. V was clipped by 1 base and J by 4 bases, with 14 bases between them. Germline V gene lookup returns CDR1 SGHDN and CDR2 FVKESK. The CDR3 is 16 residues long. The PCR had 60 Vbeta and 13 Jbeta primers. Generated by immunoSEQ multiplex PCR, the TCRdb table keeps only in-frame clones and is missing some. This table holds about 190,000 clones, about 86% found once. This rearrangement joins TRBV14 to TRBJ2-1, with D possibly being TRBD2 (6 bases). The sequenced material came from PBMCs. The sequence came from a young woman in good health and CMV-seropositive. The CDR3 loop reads CASSQVKWDFYNEQFF. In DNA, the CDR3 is TGTGCCAGCAGCCAAGTCAAATGGGACTTTTACAATGAGCAGTTCTTC. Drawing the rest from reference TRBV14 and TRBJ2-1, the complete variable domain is EAGVTQFPSHSVIEKGQTVTLRCDPISGHDNLYWYRRVMGKEIKFLLHFVKESKQDESGMPNNRFLAERTGGTYSTLKVQPAELEDSGVYFCASSQVKWDFYNEQFFGPGTRLTVL.